The sequence of this TCR beta chain was determined in a study listed by TCRdb under 2016. The library was prepared using RT-PCR. These reads were obtained on an Illumina MiSeq. Using fastp at Q25 and MiXCR, TCRdb reprocessed the public reads and kept productive beta chains. Rows merge per CDR3 protein into single entries with the most common DNA and genes. The sample yields 650,000 to 800,000 distinct CDR3 sequences; more than 13% were counted once. The ten largest clonotypes hold about 3.6% of the sample. The CDR3 goes from the cysteine to the phenylalanine over 14 residues. Of the read, only the CDR3 DNA is kept; its 42 bases are in frame from base 1. V drops 1 base and J drops 6 bases, leaving 13 bases in between. Via the germline V gene (reference sequence), CDR1 is SEHNR and CDR2 FQNEAQ. A remark on this clonotype: What antigen it recognizes has not been identified. No clone much larger than this one lies a single base away; base qualities are absent.

The chain links TRBV7-9 with TRBJ2-7; the D region may be TRBD1 or TRBD2, each matching 6 bases equally. Sequencing input: memory CD4+ T cells from blood. The source is a female donor in good health, serving as a healthy control. The CDR3 region reads CASSLVGGQSEQYF. DNA sequence: TGTGCCAGCAGCTTAGTCGGGGGCCAAAGCGAGCAGTACTTC.